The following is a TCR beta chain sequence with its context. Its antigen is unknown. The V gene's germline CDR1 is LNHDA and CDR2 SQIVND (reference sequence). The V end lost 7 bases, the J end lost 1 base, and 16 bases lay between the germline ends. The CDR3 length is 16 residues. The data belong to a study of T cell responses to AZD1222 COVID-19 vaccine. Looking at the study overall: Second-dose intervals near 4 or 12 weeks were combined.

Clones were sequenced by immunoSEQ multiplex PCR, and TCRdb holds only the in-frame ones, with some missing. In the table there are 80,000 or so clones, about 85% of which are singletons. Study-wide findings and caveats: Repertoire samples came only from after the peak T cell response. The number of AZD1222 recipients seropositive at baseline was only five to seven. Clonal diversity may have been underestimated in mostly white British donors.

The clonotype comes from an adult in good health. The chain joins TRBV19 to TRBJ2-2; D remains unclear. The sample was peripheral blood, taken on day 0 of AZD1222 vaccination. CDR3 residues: CASTTAGGVNTGELFF. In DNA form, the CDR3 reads TGTGCCAGTACCACCGCTGGCGGAGTGAACACCGGGGAGCTGTTTTTT.